The sequence of this T cell receptor beta chain was determined in a study of low-dose radiotherapy and immunotherapy resistance in tumors. Study information: On a schedule of every two weeks, intravenous cyclophosphamide at a dose of 200 mg/m2 was delivered one day before each radiation and immunotherapy administration.

This clonotype was counted only a few times. Both TCRalpha and TCRbeta chains were reverse transcribed with V-gene-specific primers. The TCRs were subjected to amplification over approximately 20 PCR cycles employing a constant-region primer in conjunction with a V-primer adapter. Amplifying the isolated mRNA was done by in vitro transcription. TCRdb reprocessed the reads via MiXCR and lists one record per CDR3 protein. The sample lists about 12,000 distinct CDR3 sequences, approximately 80% occurring once. The CDR3 loop spans 14 amino acids. Germline lookup yields CDR1 SGHRS and CDR2 YFSETQ. The V end was cut by 4 bases, the J end by 1 base, with 11 bases between.

This receptor was taken from a human donor with advanced metastatic prostate, ovarian, gallbladder or colorectal cancer (not recorded which). This table probably holds off-target reads from a library built for another chain. The rearrangement links TRBV5-1 to TRBJ1-1; possibly TRBD1 for D (5 bases). The CDR3: CASSRGSGNTEAFF. The CDR3 DNA reads TGCGCCAGCAGCAGGGGTTCAGGGAACACTGAAGCTTTCTTT.